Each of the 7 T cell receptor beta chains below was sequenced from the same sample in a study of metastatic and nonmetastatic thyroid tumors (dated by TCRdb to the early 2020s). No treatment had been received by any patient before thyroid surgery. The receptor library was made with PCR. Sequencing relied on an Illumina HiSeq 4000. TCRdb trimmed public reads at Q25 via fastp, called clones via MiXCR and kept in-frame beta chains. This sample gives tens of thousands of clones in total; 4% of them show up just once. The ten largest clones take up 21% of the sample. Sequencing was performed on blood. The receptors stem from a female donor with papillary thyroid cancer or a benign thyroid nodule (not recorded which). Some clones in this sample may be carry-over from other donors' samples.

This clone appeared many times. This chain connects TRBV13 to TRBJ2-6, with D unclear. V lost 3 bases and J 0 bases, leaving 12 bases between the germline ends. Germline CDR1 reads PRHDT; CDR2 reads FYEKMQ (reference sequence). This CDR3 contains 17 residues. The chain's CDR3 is CASSFLAEPSGANVLTF. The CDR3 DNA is TGTGCCAGCAGCTTCTTGGCGGAACCCTCTGGGGCCAACGTCCTGACTTTC.

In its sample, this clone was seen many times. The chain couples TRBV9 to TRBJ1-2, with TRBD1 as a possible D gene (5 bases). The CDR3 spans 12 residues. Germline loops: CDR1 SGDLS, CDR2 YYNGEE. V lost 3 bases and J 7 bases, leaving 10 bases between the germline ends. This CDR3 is CASSEGDVGYTF. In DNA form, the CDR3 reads TGTGCCAGCAGCGAAGGGGACGTTGGCTACACCTTC.

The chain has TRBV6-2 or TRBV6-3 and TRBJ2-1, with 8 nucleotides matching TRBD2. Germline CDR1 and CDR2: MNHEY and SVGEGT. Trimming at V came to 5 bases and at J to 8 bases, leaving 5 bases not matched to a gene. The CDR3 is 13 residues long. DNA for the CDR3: TGTGCCAGCAGTCCCCTAGCGGGCCATGAGCAGTTCTTC. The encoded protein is CASSPLAGHEQFF.

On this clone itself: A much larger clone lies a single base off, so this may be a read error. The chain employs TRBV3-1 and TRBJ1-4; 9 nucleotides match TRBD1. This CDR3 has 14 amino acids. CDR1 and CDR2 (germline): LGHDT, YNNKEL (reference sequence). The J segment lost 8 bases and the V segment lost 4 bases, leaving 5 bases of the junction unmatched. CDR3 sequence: CASSPETGGEKLFF. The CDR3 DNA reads TGTGCCAGCAGCCCCGAGACAGGGGGAGAAAAACTGTTTTTT.

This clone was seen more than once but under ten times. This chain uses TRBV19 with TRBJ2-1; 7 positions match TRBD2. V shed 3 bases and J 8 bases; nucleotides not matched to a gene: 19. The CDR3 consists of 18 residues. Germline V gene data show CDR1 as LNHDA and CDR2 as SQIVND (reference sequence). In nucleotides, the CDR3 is TGTGCCAGTAGTATTCATTCTGGCGGGAGAAATTTTGGCTATGAGCAGTTCTTC. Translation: CASSIHSGGRNFGYEQFF. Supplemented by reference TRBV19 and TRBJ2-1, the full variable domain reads DGGITQSPKYLFRKEGQNVTLSCEQNLNHDAMYWYRQDPGQGLRLIYYSQIVNDFQKGDIAEGYSVSREKKESFPLTVTSAQKNPTAFYLCASSIHSGGRNFGYEQFFGPGTRLTVL.

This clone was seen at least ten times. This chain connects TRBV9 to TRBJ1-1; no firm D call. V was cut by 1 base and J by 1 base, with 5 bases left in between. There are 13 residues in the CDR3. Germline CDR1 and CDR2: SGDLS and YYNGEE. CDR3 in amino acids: CASSVRGNTEAFF. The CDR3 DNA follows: TGTGCCAGCAGCGTACGGGGGAACACTGAAGCTTTCTTT.

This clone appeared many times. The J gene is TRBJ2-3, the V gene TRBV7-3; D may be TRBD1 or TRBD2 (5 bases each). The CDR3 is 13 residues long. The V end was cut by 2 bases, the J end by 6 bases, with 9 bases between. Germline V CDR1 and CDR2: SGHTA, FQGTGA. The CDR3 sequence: CASSLRREDTQYF. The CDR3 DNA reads TGTGCCAGCAGCTTACGCAGGGAGGATACGCAGTATTTT.